This TCR beta chain was captured by sequencing in a study of blood T cell repertoires in COVID-19. Method: immunoSEQ multiplex PCR; TCRdb's copy keeps in-frame clones and lacks some. The sample includes 200,000 to 300,000 clones, less than 90% of them seen just once. Trimming left V 3 bases short and J 4 bases short, with 15 bases between. Germline-derived CDR1 and CDR2 are MNHEY and SVGEGT. This CDR3 is built from 15 residues. J is TRBJ1-2 and V is TRBV6-2 or TRBV6-3; D might be TRBD1 (5 bases). This receptor was identified in a man aged 25 to 45 with active or convalescent COVID-19. Sample: peripheral blood. The CDR3 region has the DNA TGTGCCAGCAGTTATGACAGACCAGCCGCCTATGGCTACACCTTC. Its protein product is CASSYDRPAAYGYTF.